The clone carrying this TCR beta chain has only one observation. What it binds is unknown. The data originate from a study of Ad26.COV2.S vaccination and SARS-CoV-2 variants. Whole-study context: Into the muscle, Ad26.COV2.S was dosed once or twice, 56 days apart.

Findings of the study overall: Breadth and depth estimates from TCRs may understate total T cell responses.

Measured with immunoSEQ multiplex PCR; TCRdb has only the in-frame clones, and not every one. In the table there are around 450,000 clones, approximately 90% of which are singletons. Trimming removed 0 bases from V and 2 bases from J, with 9 bases in between. The CDR3 runs to 15 residues. The V gene's germline CDR1 is SGHTA and CDR2 FQGNSA. Treatment noted: about 20 received Ad26.COV2.S at low or high dose, single or two shots; about 5 received placebo; per-sample allocation not given. Sampling was performed 63 days after the first vaccine or placebo injection. The V call is TRBV7-2, the J call TRBJ2-3; no firm D call. This TCR derives from a person between 18 and 65 years old who received the Ad26.COV2.S COVID-19 vaccine or a placebo. The sample here was peripheral blood, taken in a trial of Ad26.COV2.S vaccine versus placebo. The DNA for the CDR3 is TGTGCCAGCAGCTTAGCAGGGATATTCACAGATACGCAGTATTTT. Translation: CASSLAGIFTDTQYF.